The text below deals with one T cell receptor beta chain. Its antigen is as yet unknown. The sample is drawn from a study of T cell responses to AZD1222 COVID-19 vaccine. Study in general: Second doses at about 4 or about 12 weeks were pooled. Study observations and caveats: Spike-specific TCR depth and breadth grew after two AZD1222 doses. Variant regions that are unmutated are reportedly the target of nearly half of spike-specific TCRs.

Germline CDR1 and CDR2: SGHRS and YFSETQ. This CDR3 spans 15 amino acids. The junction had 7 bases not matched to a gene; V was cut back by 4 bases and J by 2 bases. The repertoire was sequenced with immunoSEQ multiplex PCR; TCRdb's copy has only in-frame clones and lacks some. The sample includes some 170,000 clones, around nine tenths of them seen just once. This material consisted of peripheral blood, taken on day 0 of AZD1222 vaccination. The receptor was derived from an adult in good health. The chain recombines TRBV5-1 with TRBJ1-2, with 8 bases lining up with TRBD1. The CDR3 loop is CASSIAGTGNYGYTF. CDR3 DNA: TGCGCCAGCAGCATCGCCGGGACAGGCAACTATGGCTACACCTTC. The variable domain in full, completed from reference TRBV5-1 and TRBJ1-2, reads KAGVTQTPRYLIKTRGQQVTLSCSPISGHRSVSWYQQTPGQGLQFLFEYFSETQRNKGNFPGRFSGRQFSNSRSEMNVSTLELGDSALYLCASSIAGTGNYGYTFGSGTRLTVV.